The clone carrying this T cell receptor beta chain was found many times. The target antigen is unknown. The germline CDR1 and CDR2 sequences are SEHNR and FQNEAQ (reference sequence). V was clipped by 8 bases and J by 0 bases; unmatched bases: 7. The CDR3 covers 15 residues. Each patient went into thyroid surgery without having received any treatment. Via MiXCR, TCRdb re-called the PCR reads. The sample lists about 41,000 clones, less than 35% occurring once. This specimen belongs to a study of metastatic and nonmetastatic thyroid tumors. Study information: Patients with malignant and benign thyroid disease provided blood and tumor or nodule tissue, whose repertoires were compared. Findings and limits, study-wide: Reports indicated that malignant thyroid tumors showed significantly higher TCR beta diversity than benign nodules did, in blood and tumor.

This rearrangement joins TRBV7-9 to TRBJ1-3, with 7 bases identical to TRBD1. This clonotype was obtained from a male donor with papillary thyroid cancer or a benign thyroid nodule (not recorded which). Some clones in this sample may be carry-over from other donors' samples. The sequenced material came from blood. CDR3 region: CASGWDRSSGNTIYF. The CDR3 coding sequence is TGTGCCAGCGGTTGGGACAGAAGCTCTGGAAACACCATATATTTT. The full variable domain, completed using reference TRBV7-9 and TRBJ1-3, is DTGVSQNPRHKITKRGQNVTFRCDPISEHNRLYWYRQTLGQGPEFLTYFQNEAQLEKSRLLSDRFSAERPKGSFSTLEIQRTEQGDSAMYLCASGWDRSSGNTIYFGEGSWLTVV.